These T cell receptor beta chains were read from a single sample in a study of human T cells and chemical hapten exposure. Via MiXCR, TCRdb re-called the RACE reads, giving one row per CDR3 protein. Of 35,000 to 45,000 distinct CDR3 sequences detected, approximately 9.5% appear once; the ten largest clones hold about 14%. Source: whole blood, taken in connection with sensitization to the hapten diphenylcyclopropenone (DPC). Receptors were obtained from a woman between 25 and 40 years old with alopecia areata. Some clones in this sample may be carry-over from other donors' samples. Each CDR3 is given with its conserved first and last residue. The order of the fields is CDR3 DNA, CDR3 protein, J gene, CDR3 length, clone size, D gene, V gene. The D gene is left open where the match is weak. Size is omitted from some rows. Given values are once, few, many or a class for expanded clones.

TGTGCCAGCAGCGTACAGGGAGGGCCCCTCCACTTT | CASSVQGGPLHF | TRBJ1-6 | 12 | . | . | TRBV9
TGTGCCAGCAGTCCAGGGGGTAATTCACCCCTCCACTTT | CASSPGGNSPLHF | TRBJ1-6 | 13 | . | TRBD1 | TRBV28
TGTGCCAGCAGCTCTGCGGGGGGGCGAAATACGCAGTATTTT | CASSSAGGRNTQYF | TRBJ2-3 | 14 | . | TRBD2 | TRBV7-2
TGCGCCAGCAGCTTGGCGGCAGGGGACGAAGTCTATGGCTACACCTTC | CASSLAAGDEVYGYTF | TRBJ1-2 | 16 | . | . | TRBV5-1
TGTGCCAGCAGCCCCCCAGACAGTGTCTTCTCTGGGGCCAACGTCCTGACTTTC | CASSPPDSVFSGANVLTF | TRBJ2-6 | 18 | . | . | TRBV13
TGTGCCAGCAGTTACGAGGGGAGGGCGAGCCCTACCTTC | CASSYEGRASPTF | TRBJ1-2 | 13 | few | . | TRBV6-2/TRBV6-3
TGTGCCAGCAGTTCGGGGGAAATCCTCAATGAGCAGTTCTTC | CASSSGEILNEQFF | TRBJ2-1 | 14 | few | . | TRBV12-3/TRBV12-4
TGCAGTGCTAGTAAAGGGAGGTCTGGAAACACCATATATTTT | CSASKGRSGNTIYF | TRBJ1-3 | 14 | many | . | TRBV20-1
TGTGCCAGCAGGACAGGGGGTACCACTATGGCTACCCATACCTTC | CASRTGGTTMATHTF | TRBJ1-2 | 15 | . | TRBD1 | TRBV7-2
TGTGCCTGGAGGAGGGACAGCTACGAGCAGTACTTC | CAWRRDSYEQYF | TRBJ2-7 | 12 | few | TRBD1 | TRBV30
TGTGCCAGCAGTTCAATGTACACTGAAGCTTTCTTT | CASSSMYTEAFF | TRBJ1-1 | 12 | few | . | TRBV12-3/TRBV12-4
TGTGCCAGCAGTGCATCCGGGACAGACTACCTGATTAATCAGCCCCAGCATTTT | CASSASGTDYLINQPQHF | TRBJ1-5 | 18 | many | TRBD1 | TRBV25-1
TGTGCCAGCAGCTTAGGTTGGGGTTACAATGAGCAGTTCTTC | CASSLGWGYNEQFF | TRBJ2-1 | 14 | . | . | TRBV7-3
TGCGCCAGCAGCCAGGACAGACCAGCCTTCGGTGCAGATACGCAGTATTTT | CASSQDRPAFGADTQYF | TRBJ2-3 | 17 | few | . | TRBV4-1
TGCAGCGTTGAGGGGAGATTTCGCTTGAACACTGAAGCTTTCTTT | CSVEGRFRLNTEAFF | TRBJ1-1 | 15 | many | . | TRBV29-1
TGCGCCAGCAGCTTCTCTGGGGCCAACGTCCTGACTTTC | CASSFSGANVLTF | TRBJ2-6 | 13 | many | . | TRBV5-1
TGTGCCATCAGTGGGGGACTAGCGGGGGAGAACACCGGGGAGCTGTTTTTT | CAISGGLAGENTGELFF | TRBJ2-2 | 17 | . | TRBD2 | TRBV10-3
TGTGCCAGCAATTTACAGGGGGGAGGATTGGGTGAAGCTTTCTTT | CASNLQGGGLGEAFF | TRBJ1-1 | 15 | few | TRBD1 | TRBV12-3/TRBV12-4